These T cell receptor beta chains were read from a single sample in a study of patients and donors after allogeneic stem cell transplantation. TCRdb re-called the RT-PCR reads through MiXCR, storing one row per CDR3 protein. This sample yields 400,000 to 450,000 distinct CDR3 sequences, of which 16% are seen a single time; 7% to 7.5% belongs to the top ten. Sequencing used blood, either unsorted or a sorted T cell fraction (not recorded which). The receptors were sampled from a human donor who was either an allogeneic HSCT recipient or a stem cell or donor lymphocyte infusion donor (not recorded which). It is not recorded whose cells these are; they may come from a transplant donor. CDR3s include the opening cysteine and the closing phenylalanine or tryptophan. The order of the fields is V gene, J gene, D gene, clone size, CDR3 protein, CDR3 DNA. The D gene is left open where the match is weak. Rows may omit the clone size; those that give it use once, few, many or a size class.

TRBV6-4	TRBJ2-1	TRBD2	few	CASSDRLAGGTNEQFF	TGTGCCAGCAGTGACAGACTAGCGGGAGGCACAAATGAGCAGTTCTTC
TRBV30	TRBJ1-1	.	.	CAWKRLARRTEAFF	TGTGCCTGGAAAAGGTTGGCGAGGAGGACTGAAGCTTTCTTT
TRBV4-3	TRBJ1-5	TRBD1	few	CASSQDPRGQSNQPQHF	TGCGCCAGCAGCCAGGACCCACGGGGACAGAGCAATCAGCCCCAGCATTTT
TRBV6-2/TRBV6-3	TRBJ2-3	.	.	CASSRGPGPTDTQYF	TGTGCCAGCTCAAGGGGACCCGGGCCCACAGATACGCAGTATTTT
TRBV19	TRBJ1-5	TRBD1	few	CASRDRRQANSNQPQHF	TGTGCCAGTCGGGACAGAAGACAGGCTAATAGCAATCAGCCCCAGCATTTT
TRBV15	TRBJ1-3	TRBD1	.	CATRLPGTGSGNTIYF	TGTGCCACCAGGCTACCCGGGACAGGGTCTGGAAACACCATATATTTT
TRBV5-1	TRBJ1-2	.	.	CASSPGVARYGYTF	TGCGCCAGCAGCCCCGGGGTTGCCCGGTATGGCTACACCTTC
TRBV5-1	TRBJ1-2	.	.	CASSLYGRQTTNYGYTF	TGCGCCAGCAGCTTGTATGGTCGGCAGACCACTAACTATGGCTACACCTTC
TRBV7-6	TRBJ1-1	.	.	CASSLTHNTEAFF	TGTGCCAGCAGCTTAACGCACAACACTGAAGCTTTCTTT
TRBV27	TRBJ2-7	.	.	CASRGGRNYEQYF	TGTGCCAGCAGAGGCGGGCGTAACTACGAGCAGTACTTC
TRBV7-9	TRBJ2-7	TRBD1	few	CASSLARTGDSYEQYF	TGTGCCAGCAGCTTAGCCCGGACAGGGGACTCCTACGAGCAGTACTTC
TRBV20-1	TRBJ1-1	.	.	CSARRDEWVMSAFF	TGCAGTGCTAGGCGGGACGAGTGGGTGATGAGCGCTTTCTTT
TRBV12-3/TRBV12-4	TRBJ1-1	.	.	CASSSDRQNTEAFF	TGTGCCAGCAGTTCAGACAGGCAGAACACTGAAGCTTTCTTT
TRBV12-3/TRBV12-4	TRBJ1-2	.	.	CASSLGGRVGYTF	TGTGCCAGCAGTTTAGGGGGGCGAGTTGGCTACACCTTC
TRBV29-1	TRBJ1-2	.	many	CSAQIQISYGYTF	TGCAGCGCCCAGATACAGATTTCCTATGGCTACACCTTC
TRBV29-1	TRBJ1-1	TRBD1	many	CSAAGQGNTEAFF	TGCAGCGCTGCAGGACAGGGGAACACTGAAGCTTTCTTT
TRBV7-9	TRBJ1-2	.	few	CASSLEAFNHGYTF	TGTGCCAGCAGCTTAGAAGCTTTCAACCATGGCTACACCTTC
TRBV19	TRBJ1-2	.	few	CATNRGAYGYTF	TGTGCCACCAATCGGGGGGCCTATGGCTACACCTTC
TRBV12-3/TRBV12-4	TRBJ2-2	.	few	CASRGQGTGELFF	TGTGCCAGCAGGGGGCAGGGCACCGGGGAGCTGTTTTTT
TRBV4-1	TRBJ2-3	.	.	CASSQGPGRSITDTQYF	TGCGCCAGCAGCCAAGGCCCTGGGCGGAGTATCACAGATACGCAGTATTTT